The rows below give T cell receptor beta chains drawn from one sample of a study of OX40 agonist ivuxolimab in advanced cancers. Produced via immunoSEQ multiplex PCR; TCRdb's table is partial and in-frame only. Of some 50,000 clones in the sample, 80% to 90% are singletons; the top ten hold 1.8%. Sequenced material: CD4+ or CD8+ T cells sorted from blood, taken in a trial of the OX40 agonist ivuxolimab. The receptor source for this set is an adult with an advanced solid tumor such as melanoma, head and neck, liver or kidney cancer. CDR3s include the opening cysteine and the closing phenylalanine or tryptophan. D genes are given only for firm matches. A clone size is listed for some rows: how often the clone was seen (once, few, many), or a class if it is expanded.

16	NA	NA	TRBJ2-2	TRBV28	CASSPFGEGVTGELFF	TGTGCCAGCAGCCCCTTCGGGGAGGGGGTCACCGGGGAGCTGTTTTTT
14	NA	few	TRBJ1-3	TRBV6-5	CASSTLNSGNTIYF	TGTGCCAGCAGTACTCTAAACTCTGGAAACACCATATATTTT
13	NA	NA	TRBJ2-5	TRBV18	CASSPRGRETQYF	TGTGCCAGCTCACCACGGGGGCGCGAGACCCAGTACTTC
17	NA	NA	TRBJ1-5	TRBV5-6	CASSLGGFAGYNQPQHF	TGTGCCAGCAGCTTGGGGGGTTTCGCCGGGTATAATCAGCCCCAGCATTTT
16	NA	NA	TRBJ1-5	TRBV15	CATSRDWRPNNQPQHF	TGTGCCACCAGCAGAGATTGGAGACCGAATAATCAGCCCCAGCATTTT
17	TRBD1	NA	TRBJ1-2	TRBV9	CASSPGGQGEKNYGYTF	TGTGCCAGCAGCCCCGGTGGACAGGGCGAAAAGAACTATGGCTACACCTTC
14	TRBD2	NA	TRBJ2-3	TRBV30	CAWNPGLATDTQYF	TGTGCCTGGAACCCGGGACTAGCGACAGATACGCAGTATTTT
14	TRBD1	NA	TRBJ1-5	TRBV19	CASSETGINQPQHF	TGTGCCAGTAGTGAGACAGGGATCAATCAGCCCCAGCATTTT
16	NA	NA	TRBJ1-5	TRBV10-1	CAIIFPGHHRWQPQHF	TGCGCCATTATTTTCCCGGGACACCATAGGTGGCAGCCCCAGCATTTT
13	NA	NA	TRBJ1-5	TRBV10-3	CAIRDSHNQPQHF	TGTGCCATCAGGGACAGTCACAATCAGCCCCAGCATTTT
15	NA	once	TRBJ1-6	TRBV11-2	CASSIRTLTDSPLHF	TGTGCCAGCAGCATACGGACACTGACCGATTCACCCCTCCACTTT
14	NA	NA	TRBJ1-1	TRBV9	CASSVGVGDTEAFF	TGTGCCAGCAGCGTAGGGGTGGGGGACACTGAAGCTTTCTTT
13	TRBD1	NA	TRBJ2-5	TRBV27	CASRAGGEETQYF	TGTGCCAGCAGGGCAGGGGGAGAGGAGACCCAGTACTTC
15	NA	NA	TRBJ2-7	TRBV14	CASSQDRLRGNEQYF	TGTGCCAGCAGCCAAGATCGGCTAAGGGGCAACGAGCAGTACTTC
12	NA	NA	TRBJ2-1	TRBV7-6	CASSLGDDEQFF	TGTGCCAGCAGCTTAGGGGACGATGAGCAGTTCTTC
14	NA	once	TRBJ2-1	TRBV19	CASIRPRGYNEQFF	TGTGCCAGTATTAGACCCCGTGGCTACAATGAGCAGTTCTTC
16	NA	NA	TRBJ1-5	TRBV25-1	CASSEKGFRSNQPQHF	TGTGCCAGCAGTGAAAAGGGGTTCCGTAGCAATCAGCCCCAGCATTTT
15	NA	NA	TRBJ2-7	TRBV18	CASSSDRGRGYEQYF	TGTGCCAGCTCCTCAGACCGTGGGCGGGGATACGAGCAGTACTTC
17	NA	NA	TRBJ2-6	TRBV5-1	CASSLFGTIRGANVLTF	TGCGCCAGCAGCTTGTTCGGAACGATACGGGGGGCCAACGTCCTGACTTTC
14	TRBD1	NA	TRBJ1-6	TRBV6-1	CASSPGQGSSPLHF	TGTGCCAGCAGTCCGGGACAGGGGAGTTCACCCCTCCACTTT
14	NA	NA	TRBJ1-1	TRBV5-1	CASSSGPGPPEAFF	TGCGCCAGCAGCTCAGGGCCAGGCCCTCCCGAAGCTTTCTTT
13	NA	NA	TRBJ2-1	TRBV7-2	CASSLSAVNEQFF	TGTGCCAGCAGCTTATCAGCGGTCAATGAGCAGTTCTTC
14	TRBD1	NA	TRBJ1-1	TRBV5-1	CASSGTGGGTEAFF	TGCGCCAGCAGCGGGACAGGGGGCGGCACTGAAGCTTTCTTT
14	NA	NA	TRBJ2-3	TRBV29-1	CSVDQAGLGDTQYF	TGCAGCGTTGATCAGGCAGGGTTGGGAGATACGCAGTATTTT
16	TRBD1	NA	TRBJ2-1	TRBV5-6	CASSTRTGAVWNEQFF	TGTGCCAGCAGCACTCGGACAGGGGCGGTATGGAATGAGCAGTTCTTC
14	NA	NA	TRBJ1-2	TRBV12-5	CASGPHGRGWGYTF	TGTGCTAGTGGTCCCCACGGGCGGGGTTGGGGCTACACCTTC
15	NA	NA	TRBJ2-5	TRBV28	CASSSSQGRRETQYF	TGTGCCAGCAGCTCTTCACAGGGTAGGAGAGAGACCCAGTACTTC
13	NA	once	TRBJ2-5	TRBV18	CASSPRLEETQYF	TGTGCCAGCTCACCAAGGCTAGAGGAGACCCAGTACTTC
14	NA	NA	TRBJ1-4	TRBV4-2	CASSQAQSNEKLFF	TGTGCCAGCAGCCAAGCACAGTCTAATGAAAAACTGTTTTTT
14	NA	NA	TRBJ1-2	TRBV7-8	CASSIAAGVSGYTF	TGTGCCAGCAGCATCGCTGCAGGGGTGTCTGGCTACACCTTC
14	NA	NA	TRBJ2-2	TRBV6-1	CASSGRQNTGELFF	TGTGCCAGCAGTGGAAGACAGAACACCGGGGAGCTGTTTTTT
14	NA	once	TRBJ2-5	TRBV5-1	CASSPLRGQETQYF	TGCGCCAGCAGCCCTTTACGTGGCCAAGAGACCCAGTACTTC
16	NA	once	TRBJ1-3	TRBV7-9	CASSSSKEGAGNTIYF	TGTGCCAGCAGCTCGAGCAAAGAAGGGGCTGGAAACACCATATATTTT
15	TRBD1	NA	TRBJ1-1	TRBV7-6	CASSAQGSWSTEAFF	TGTGCCAGCAGCGCACAGGGGTCGTGGAGCACTGAAGCTTTCTTT
17	NA	NA	TRBJ1-4	TRBV6-1	CASSEFSLGTGMKELFF	TGTGCCAGCAGTGAATTCTCTCTGGGAACAGGGATGAAGGAACTGTTTTTT
14	NA	NA	TRBJ1-2	TRBV6-1	CASSVDRTNYGYTF	TGTGCCAGCAGTGTGGACAGAACTAACTATGGCTACACCTTC
13	NA	NA	TRBJ1-2	TRBV4-1	CASSQGDIYGYTF	TGCGCCAGCAGCCAAGGGGACATCTATGGCTACACCTTC
15	NA	NA	TRBJ1-2	TRBV6-1	CASSEAWQSVYGYTF	TGTGCCAGCAGTGAAGCGTGGCAGTCCGTCTATGGCTACACCTTC
13	TRBD1	NA	TRBJ2-1	TRBV19	CASRRGQGREQFF	TGTGCCAGTAGACGGGGACAGGGACGTGAGCAGTTCTTC
15	NA	NA	TRBJ1-5	TRBV5-5	CASSSTGISNQPQHF	TGTGCCAGCAGCTCCACAGGGATTAGCAATCAGCCCCAGCATTTT
12	NA	once	TRBJ2-7	TRBV7-6	CASSLNRDEQYF	TGTGCCAGCAGCCTAAACAGGGACGAGCAGTACTTC
16	TRBD2	NA	TRBJ2-5	TRBV5-4	CASSLGTSGGQETQYF	TGTGCCAGCAGCTTGGGGACTAGCGGGGGTCAAGAGACCCAGTACTTC